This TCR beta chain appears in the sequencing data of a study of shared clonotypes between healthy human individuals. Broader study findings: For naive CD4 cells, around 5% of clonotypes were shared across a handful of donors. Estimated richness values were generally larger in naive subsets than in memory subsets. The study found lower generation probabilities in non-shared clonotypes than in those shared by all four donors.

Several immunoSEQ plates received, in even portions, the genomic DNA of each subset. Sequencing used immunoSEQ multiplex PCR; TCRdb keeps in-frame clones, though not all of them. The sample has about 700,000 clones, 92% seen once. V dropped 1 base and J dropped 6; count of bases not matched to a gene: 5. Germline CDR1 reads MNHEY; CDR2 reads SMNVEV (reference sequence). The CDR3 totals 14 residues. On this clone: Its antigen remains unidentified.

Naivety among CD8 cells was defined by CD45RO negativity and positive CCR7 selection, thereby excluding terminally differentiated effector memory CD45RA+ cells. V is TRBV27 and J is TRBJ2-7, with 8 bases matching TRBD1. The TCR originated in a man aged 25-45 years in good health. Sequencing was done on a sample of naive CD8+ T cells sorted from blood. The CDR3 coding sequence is TGTGCCAGCAGTTTATTTCAGGGGGCCTTCGAGCAGTACTTC. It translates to CASSLFQGAFEQYF.